The 11 T cell receptor beta chains presented below share a single source sample, sequenced in a study of T cell responses to AZD1222 COVID-19 vaccine. Data came from immunoSEQ multiplex PCR; TCRdb stores just in-frame clones and leaves some out. The sample lists about 92,000 clones, around 90% seen once, with around 5.8% in the top ten. This specimen was peripheral blood, taken on day 0 of AZD1222 vaccination. The receptor source for this set is an adult in good health.

The CDR3 here is CASSLAGRRVGDTQYF. Here the CDR3 DNA reads TGTGCCAGCAGCTTAGCGGGGCGGAGAGTGGGAGATACGCAGTATTTT. The genes are TRBV7-2 and TRBJ2-3, with D tentatively TRBD1 (5 bases). The CDR3 length is 16 residues. V lost 0 bases, J lost 5 bases, and 15 bases lay in between. Per germline, CDR1 SGHTA and CDR2 FQGNSA.

The chain combines TRBV18 with TRBJ1-3, with D possibly being TRBD1 (6 bases). V lost 3 bases and J lost 11, with 23 bases in between. Germline V CDR1 and CDR2: KGHSH, LQKENI. The CDR3 covers 16 residues. The CDR3 protein is CASSPPETGSAGAIYF. The CDR3 DNA is TGTGCCAGCTCACCCCCCGAGACAGGATCGGCAGGCGCCATATATTTT.

The rearrangement links TRBV12-3 or TRBV12-4 to TRBJ2-3; D gene ambiguous. This CDR3 has 12 amino acids. V shed 4 bases and J shed 6 bases, with 8 bases lying between them. CDR3 residues: CASSSTQDTQYF. The DNA of the CDR3 is TGTGCCAGCAGTTCGACACAGGATACGCAGTATTTT.

The genes are TRBV6-5 and TRBJ2-1; 7 nucleotides match TRBD1. Germline-derived CDR1 and CDR2 are MNHEY and SVGAGI. The CDR3 covers 16 residues. Unmatched junction bases numbered 8, after V lost 2 bases and J lost 4 bases. CDR3: CASSYPSGQKYNEQFF. The CDR3 DNA reads as TGTGCCAGCAGTTACCCTTCGGGACAGAAATACAATGAGCAGTTCTTC.

This chain connects TRBV7-9 to TRBJ1-1; D gene unclear. Germline values: CDR1 SEHNR, CDR2 FQNEAQ (reference sequence). The V end was cut by 3 bases, the J end by 0 bases, with 2 bases between. CDR3 length: 12 residues. CDR3 amino acids: CASSFLNTEAFF. CDR3 nucleotide sequence: TGTGCCAGCAGCTTTCTGAACACTGAAGCTTTCTTT.

V gene TRBV7-8 combines with J gene TRBJ1-6; 7 positions match TRBD1. There are 14 residues in the CDR3. The germline CDR1 and CDR2 sequences are SGHVS and FQNEAQ. The ends lost 1 base at V and 10 bases at J; junction bases unmatched: 4. CDR3 residues: CASSLDRGGSPLHF. The CDR3, as DNA: TGTGCCAGCAGCTTAGACAGGGGAGGCTCACCCCTCCACTTT.

The rearrangement links TRBV6-1 to TRBJ2-3, with D possibly matching TRBD2 (5 bases). The germline CDR1 and CDR2 sequences are MNHNS and SASEGT. The CDR3 spans 16 residues. V lost 4 bases to trimming and J lost 0 bases, with 14 bases between them. The CDR3 coding sequence is TGTGCCAGCAGTGTAGACGGTCGGACTAGCACAGATACGCAGTATTTT. It is translated as CASSVDGRTSTDTQYF.

The chain has TRBV6-2 or TRBV6-3 and TRBJ2-3; no definite D call. The ends were cut back, 2 bases at V and 0 bases at J, with 15 bases in the middle. Germline V gives CDR1 MNHEY, CDR2 SVGEGT. The CDR3 runs to 17 residues. The CDR3 region is CASSYDFWRPSTDTQYF. In DNA, the CDR3 is TGTGCCAGCAGTTACGATTTCTGGAGACCTAGCACAGATACGCAGTATTTT.

This sequence joins TRBV19 and TRBJ1-1, with 8 bases that match TRBD1. This CDR3 has 13 amino acids. The V and J ends lost 6 bases and 8 bases, in that order; junction bases with no gene match: 8. Germline-derived CDR1 and CDR2 are LNHDA and SQIVND (reference sequence). This chain's CDR3 is CASRSDRVAEAFF. CDR3 in DNA: TGTGCCAGTAGATCGGACAGGGTTGCCGAAGCTTTCTTT. Supplemented by reference TRBV19 and TRBJ1-1, the full variable domain reads DGGITQSPKYLFRKEGQNVTLSCEQNLNHDAMYWYRQDPGQGLRLIYYSQIVNDFQKGDIAEGYSVSREKKESFPLTVTSAQKNPTAFYLCASRSDRVAEAFFGQGTRLTVV.

The V and J genes are TRBV10-3 and TRBJ1-2; a weak D match, TRBD1 (6 bases). Per germline, CDR1 ENHRY and CDR2 SYGVKD. This CDR3 has 12 amino acids. Between the trimmed V and J ends, which lost 7 bases and 8 bases, there was a span of 14 bases. The CDR3 reads CAIKVQGWGYTF. CDR3 nucleotides: TGTGCCATCAAAGTACAGGGTTGGGGCTACACCTTC.

CDR3: CASSPDWGNTEAFF. CDR3 bases: TGTGCCAGCAGCCCCGATTGGGGCAACACTGAAGCTTTCTTT. This rearrangement joins TRBV7-3 to TRBJ1-1, with D possibly TRBD1 on 5 matching bases. V shed 5 bases and J shed 2 bases, with 12 bases lying between them. CDR3 length: 14 amino acids. Germline assignment: CDR1 SGHTA and CDR2 FQGTGA.